What follows are 19 T cell receptor beta chains derived from one specimen sequenced in a study of T cell responses to AZD1222 COVID-19 vaccine. Clones were sequenced by immunoSEQ multiplex PCR, and TCRdb holds only the in-frame ones, with some missing. The table records approximately 150,000 clones, about 92% of them present only once. Sample: peripheral blood, taken 28 days after the second AZD1222 dose. Receptor source: an adult who received the AZD1222 COVID-19 vaccine.

The chain has TRBV6-2 or TRBV6-3 and TRBJ1-2; D is possibly TRBD1 (5 bases). The length of the CDR3 is 15 residues. V lost 0 bases and J 3 bases, leaving 11 bases between the germline ends. Germline loops: CDR1 MNHEY, CDR2 SVGEGT. In nucleotides, the CDR3 is TGTGCCAGCAGTTACTCGTTGGCCAGGGACTATGGCTACACCTTC. Residues: CASSYSLARDYGYTF.

The chain joins TRBV30 to TRBJ1-3, with D maybe TRBD1 (5 bases). Between the trimmed V and J ends, which lost 5 bases and 2 bases, there was a span of 10 bases. The CDR3 has 13 residues. Germline V gene data show CDR1 as GTSNPN and CDR2 as SVGIG (reference sequence). CDR3 residues: CAWSTGAGNTIYF. The CDR3 bases are TGTGCCTGGTCAACGGGGGCTGGAAACACCATATATTTT.

V is TRBV30 and J is TRBJ1-6; D remains ambiguous. Between the trimmed V and J ends, which lost 3 bases and 0 bases, there was a span of 21 bases. The germline CDR1 and CDR2 sequences are GTSNPN and SVGIG (reference sequence). The CDR3 runs to 19 residues. The CDR3 DNA reads as TGTGCCTGGAGCTCTGTAGGTGACTGGACGAGCTCCTATAATTCACCCCTCCACTTT. Translating gives CAWSSVGDWTSSYNSPLHF.

The V call is TRBV7-2, the J call TRBJ2-1; tentative D call: TRBD1 (5 bases). Deletions cut 5 bases from V and 8 bases from J, with 19 bases between. Germline CDR1 SGHTA, CDR2 FQGNSA. The CDR3 loop spans 15 amino acids. CDR3 protein: CASSRYALGADEQFF. Written as DNA, the CDR3 is TGTGCCAGCAGCCGCTACGCCTTAGGGGCCGATGAGCAGTTCTTC.

The V and J genes are TRBV10-3 and TRBJ1-2; tentative D call: TRBD1 (6 bases). The CDR3 consists of 14 residues. The germline gives CDR1 ENHRY, CDR2 SYGVKD. Trimming took 7 bases from V and 3 from J, leaving 15 bases between them. The CDR3 DNA follows: TGTGCCATCAACCGCCAGGGGTTGGACTATGGCTACACCTTC. Its protein is CAINRQGLDYGYTF.

The V and J genes are TRBV9 and TRBJ2-2; D unresolved. Looked up from germline, CDR1 is SGDLS and CDR2 is YYNGEE. Trimming took 1 base from V and 5 from J, leaving 3 bases between them. The CDR3 extends over 12 amino acids. The CDR3 DNA sequence: TGTGCCAGCAGCGTATTAACCGGGGAGCTGTTTTTT. Translation: CASSVLTGELFF.

The chain has TRBV4-1 and TRBJ2-1, with 10 bases aligning to TRBD2. V lost 4 bases and J lost 3; bases outside the gene matches: 6. This CDR3 comprises 16 residues. Germline CDR1 is MGHRA and CDR2 is YSYEKL. In nucleotides, the CDR3 is TGCGCCAGCAGCCTTCTTGGACTAGCGGACTACAATGAGCAGTTCTTC. The encoded protein is CASSLLGLADYNEQFF.

V usage is TRBV24-1 and J usage is TRBJ1-2; D is possibly TRBD1 (5 bases). Germline assignment: CDR1 KGHDR and CDR2 SFDVKD. The CDR3 loop spans 14 amino acids. Between the trimmed V and J ends, which lost 4 bases and 0 bases, there was a span of 8 bases. Here the CDR3 DNA reads TGTGCCACCAGTGAAAGACAGACTAACTATGGCTACACCTTC. Translation gives CATSERQTNYGYTF.

V is TRBV5-1 and J is TRBJ2-7, with a possible D match to TRBD1 (5 bases). In germline, CDR1 is SGHRS, CDR2 YFSETQ. There are 14 residues in the CDR3. V was pared by 0 bases and J by 6 bases, with 13 bases between. As DNA, the CDR3 is TGCGCCAGCAGCTTGGGGCTCTGGGGCTCCGAGCAGTACTTC. It yields the protein CASSLGLWGSEQYF.

This sequence joins TRBV28 and TRBJ1-1; perhaps TRBD1 as D (6 bases). CDR1 and CDR2 from the germline V gene are MDHEN and SYDVKM. This CDR3 has 15 amino acids. The V end lost 5 bases, the J end lost 2 bases, and 15 bases lay between the germline ends. The CDR3: CASSGWGGVNTEAFF. The CDR3 bases are TGTGCCAGCAGTGGGTGGGGGGGCGTCAACACTGAAGCTTTCTTT.

This sequence joins TRBV27 and TRBJ1-4; D gene ambiguous. Trimming removed 4 bases at V and 6 bases at J, with 9 bases between. There are 13 residues in the CDR3. CDR1 is MNHEY and CDR2 is SMNVEV in the germline V gene (reference sequence). The CDR3 sequence: CASSSRQYEKLFF. CDR3 sequence (DNA): TGTGCCAGCAGTTCGAGGCAGTATGAAAAACTGTTTTTT.

V is TRBV7-9 and J is TRBJ1-3; D possibly corresponds to TRBD1 (6 bases). V was pared by 5 bases and J by 2 bases, with 19 bases between. The CDR3 spans 17 residues. Germline CDR1 and CDR2: SEHNR and FQNEAQ (reference sequence). The CDR3 region is CASSPPPLGGPGNTIYF. The CDR3 nucleotides are TGTGCCAGCAGCCCCCCTCCTCTGGGGGGCCCTGGAAACACCATATATTTT.

The gene calls are TRBV5-1 and TRBJ2-2; TRBD1 is a possible D gene (6 bases). The CDR3 covers 14 residues. V was shortened by 0 bases and J by 6 bases, with 9 bases between the two germline ends. Germline V gives CDR1 SGHRS, CDR2 YFSETQ. As DNA, the CDR3 is TGCGCCAGCAGCTTGGAGGGGACACCCGGGGAGCTGTTTTTT. Translating gives CASSLEGTPGELFF. Full variable domain (outside the CDR3, taken from reference TRBV5-1 and TRBJ2-2): KAGVTQTPRYLIKTRGQQVTLSCSPISGHRSVSWYQQTPGQGLQFLFEYFSETQRNKGNFPGRFSGRQFSNSRSEMNVSTLELGDSALYLCASSLEGTPGELFFGEGSRLTVL.

J is TRBJ1-6 and V is TRBV10-2; the D gene is possibly TRBD1 (5 bases). Germline values: CDR1 WSHSY, CDR2 SAAADI. The V and J ends lost 2 bases and 6 bases respectively, with 14 bases between them. The CDR3 is made up of 16 amino acids. For the CDR3, the DNA is TGCGCCAGCAGTGAGGGGGGAAAACTGGGTAATTCACCCCTCCACTTT. This gives the protein CASSEGGKLGNSPLHF.

The V call is TRBV11-2, the J call TRBJ2-7; TRBD2 agrees at 9 bases. V lost 4 bases to trimming and J lost 6 bases; unmatched junction nucleotides: 13. The CDR3 contains 16 residues. From germline, CDR1 is SGHAT and CDR2 FQNNGV. The CDR3 protein is CASSSNPGLAYSEQYF. The CDR3 bases are TGTGCCAGCAGCTCAAATCCGGGACTAGCTTACTCCGAGCAGTACTTC. The complete variable domain, with remaining parts taken from reference TRBV11-2 and TRBJ2-7, reads EAGVAQSPRYKIIEKRQSVAFWCNPISGHATLYWYQQILGQGPKLLIQFQNNGVVDDSQLPKDRFSAERLKGVDSTLKIQPAKLEDSAVYLCASSSNPGLAYSEQYFGPGTRLTVT.

For the CDR3, the DNA is TGTGCCAGCAGCTTCTGGGCGGGAGGAGGGTTTGGCACAGATACGCAGTATTTT. Translated, it gives CASSFWAGGGFGTDTQYF. The gene calls are TRBV7-3 and TRBJ2-3, with 8 bases that match TRBD2. With V trimmed by 3 bases and J by 1 base, 12 bases remained unmatched. CDR3 length: 18 residues. Germline V CDR1 and CDR2: SGHTA, FQGTGA.

This clone has just one count. V is TRBV27 and J is TRBJ2-3; D is unresolved. Germline V gives CDR1 MNHEY, CDR2 SMNVEV (reference sequence). V lost 6 bases to trimming and J lost 2 bases, with 9 bases between them. The CDR3 covers 13 residues. This CDR3 is CASSRIHTDTQYF. The CDR3 bases are TGTGCCAGCAGCCGGATACACACAGATACGCAGTATTTT.

The chain recombines TRBV2 with TRBJ1-1; no firm D call. Germline V lookup: CDR1 SNHLY, CDR2 FYNNEI. The CDR3 consists of 13 residues. Trimming cost V 5 bases and J 0 bases, with 7 bases left between them. CDR3: CASSLGMNTEAFF. In DNA form, the CDR3 reads TGTGCCAGCAGTTTAGGGATGAACACTGAAGCTTTCTTT.

This clone was observed a single time. The chain carries TRBV7-6 and TRBJ1-3; 8 bases are a match to TRBD1. The CDR3 is made up of 16 amino acids. The V gene end was trimmed by 4 bases and the J gene end by 0 bases; junction bases not matched to a gene: 5. CDR1 is SGHVS, CDR2 FNYEAQ, per germline. The CDR3 DNA sequence: TGTGCCAGCAGCTCCGGACAGGGCCTCTCTGGAAACACCATATATTTT. Translated: CASSSGQGLSGNTIYF.